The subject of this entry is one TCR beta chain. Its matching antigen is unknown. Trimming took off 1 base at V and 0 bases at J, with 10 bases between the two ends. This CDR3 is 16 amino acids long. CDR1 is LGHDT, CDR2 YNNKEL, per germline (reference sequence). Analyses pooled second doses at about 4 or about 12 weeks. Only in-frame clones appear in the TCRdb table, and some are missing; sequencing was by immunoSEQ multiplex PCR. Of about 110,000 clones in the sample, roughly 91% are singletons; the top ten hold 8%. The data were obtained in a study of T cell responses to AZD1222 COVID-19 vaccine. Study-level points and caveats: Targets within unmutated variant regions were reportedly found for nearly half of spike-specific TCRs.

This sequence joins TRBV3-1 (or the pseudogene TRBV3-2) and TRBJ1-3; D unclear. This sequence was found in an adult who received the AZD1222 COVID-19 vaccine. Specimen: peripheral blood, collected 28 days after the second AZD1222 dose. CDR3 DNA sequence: TGTGCCAGCAGCCAAGGGAGCACCGCCTCTGGAAACACCATATATTTT. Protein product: CASSQGSTASGNTIYF.